The clone carrying this TCR beta chain was counted at least ten times. Preparation of the TCRbeta library was carried out with unique molecular identifiers. TCRdb re-called the PCR reads through MiXCR, storing one row per CDR3 protein. The sample lists fewer than 95,000 distinct CDR3 sequences, less than 15% occurring once. Per germline, CDR1 SGHRS and CDR2 YFSETQ. This CDR3 spans 15 amino acids. V lost 0 bases to trimming and J lost 2 bases; unmatched junction nucleotides: 3. The data are from a study of T-cell reconstitution after alpha-beta-depleted transplantation in children. The source material was PBMCs from the stem cell graft donor, sampled from the stem cell graft. The V call is TRBV5-1, the J call TRBJ2-7, with 9 positions matching TRBD1. The clonotype was recovered from a human donor who donated a stem cell graft to a child with inherited bone marrow failure. DNA of the CDR3: TGCGCCAGCAGCTTGGGGGACAGGGATACCTACGAGCAGTACTTC. Its protein product is CASSLGDRDTYEQYF.